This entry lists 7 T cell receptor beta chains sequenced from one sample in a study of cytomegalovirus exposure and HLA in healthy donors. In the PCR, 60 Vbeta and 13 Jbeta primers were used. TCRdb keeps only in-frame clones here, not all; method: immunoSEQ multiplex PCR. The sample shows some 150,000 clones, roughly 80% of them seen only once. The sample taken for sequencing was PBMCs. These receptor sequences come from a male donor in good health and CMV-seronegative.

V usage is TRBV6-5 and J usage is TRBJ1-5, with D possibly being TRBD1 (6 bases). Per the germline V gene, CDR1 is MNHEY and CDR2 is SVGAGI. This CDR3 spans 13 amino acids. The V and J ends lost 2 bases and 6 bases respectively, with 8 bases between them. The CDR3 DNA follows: TGTGCCAGCAGTTACGGACAGCGTCAGCCCCAGCATTTT. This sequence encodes CASSYGQRQPQHF.

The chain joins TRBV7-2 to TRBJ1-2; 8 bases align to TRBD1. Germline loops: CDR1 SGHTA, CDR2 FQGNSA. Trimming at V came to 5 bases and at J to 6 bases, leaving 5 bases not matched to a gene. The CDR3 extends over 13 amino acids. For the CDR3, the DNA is TGTGCCAGCAGCGTATACAGGGGGGATGGCTACACCTTC. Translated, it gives CASSVYRGDGYTF.

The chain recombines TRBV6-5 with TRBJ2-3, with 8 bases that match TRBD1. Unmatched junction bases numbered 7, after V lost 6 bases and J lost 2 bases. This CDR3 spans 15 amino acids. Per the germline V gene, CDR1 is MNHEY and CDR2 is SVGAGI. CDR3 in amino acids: CASRDRAGATDTQYF. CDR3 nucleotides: TGTGCCAGCAGGGACAGGGCAGGGGCCACAGATACGCAGTATTTT.

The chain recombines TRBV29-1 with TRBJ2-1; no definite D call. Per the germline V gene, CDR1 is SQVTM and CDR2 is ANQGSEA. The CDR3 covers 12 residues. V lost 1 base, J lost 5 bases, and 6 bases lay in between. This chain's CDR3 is CSVEGPDNEQFF. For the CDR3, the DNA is TGCAGCGTTGAAGGTCCAGACAATGAGCAGTTCTTC.

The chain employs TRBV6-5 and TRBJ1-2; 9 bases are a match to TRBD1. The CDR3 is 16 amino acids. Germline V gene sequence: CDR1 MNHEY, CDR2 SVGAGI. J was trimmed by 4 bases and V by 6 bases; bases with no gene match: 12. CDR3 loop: CASSYGTGTLGYGYTF. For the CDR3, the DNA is TGTGCCAGCAGCTACGGGACAGGGACGTTGGGCTATGGCTACACCTTC.

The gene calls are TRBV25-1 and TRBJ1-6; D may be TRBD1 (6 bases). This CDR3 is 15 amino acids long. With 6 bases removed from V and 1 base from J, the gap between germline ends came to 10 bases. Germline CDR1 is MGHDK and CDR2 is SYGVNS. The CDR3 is CASRQQGSYNSPLHF. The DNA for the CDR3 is TGTGCCAGCAGGCAACAGGGATCCTATAATTCACCCCTCCACTTT.

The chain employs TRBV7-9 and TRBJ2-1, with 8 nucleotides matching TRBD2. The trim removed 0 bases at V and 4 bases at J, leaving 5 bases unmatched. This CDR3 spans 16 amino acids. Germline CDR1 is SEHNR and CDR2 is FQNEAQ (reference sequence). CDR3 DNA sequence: TGTGCCAGCAGCTTAGCGCCGGGCGGGAGGTACAATGAGCAGTTCTTC. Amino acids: CASSLAPGGRYNEQFF.